This T cell receptor (beta chain) comes out of a study of T cells in Graves' hyperthyroidism and ophthalmopathy. Amplified TCR beta CDR3 regions derived from RNA transcripts. The HTBI primer set served for first-round RT-PCR of the TCR CDR3. MiXCR, run by TCRdb on the multiplex PCR reads, gives a single entry per CDR3 protein. The sample carries about 350,000 distinct CDR3 sequences, approximately 14% recorded once. This clonotype was seen ten or more times. Diagnosis rested on symptoms, serum thyroxine and TRAb, thyroid ultrasound, and orbital computed tomography. The sequencing input was blood. The receptor's source is a woman aged 40 to 50 with Graves' ophthalmopathy.

The CDR3: CAISEIGSLGDGYTF. The CDR3 coding sequence is TGTGCCATCAGTGAGATCGGCTCTCTAGGGGATGGCTACACCTTC. The genes are TRBV10-3 and TRBJ1-2; D is possibly TRBD1 (5 bases). Trimming took off 2 bases at V and 6 bases at J, with 16 bases between the two ends. Germline V lookup: CDR1 ENHRY, CDR2 SYGVKD. The CDR3 has 15 amino acids.